The 9 T cell receptor delta chains below all came from one sample that was sequenced in a study of gamma-delta chains in newborns, infants, children. TCRdb redid the clone calls on the reads with CATT. Among 1,500 to 2,000 delta-chain clones listed, approximately 42% were seen once. Sequencing was performed on blood. The source is a child who had a fever.

The chain's CDR3 is CACDTLGDKDKLIF. The DNA of the CDR3 is TGTGCCTGTGACACCCTGGGGGATAAGGATAAACTCATCTTT. The chain employs TRDV2 and TRDJ1, with 10 bases that match TRDD3. This CDR3 is 14 amino acids long. V lost 0 bases, J lost 5 bases, and 2 bases stayed unmatched. Germline CDR1 reads GEAIGNYY; CDR2 reads EKD.

The chain is built from TRDV2 and TRDJ1; 12 nucleotides align to TRDD3. Germline trimming cut 3 bases from V and 3 bases from J; bases unmatched to any gene: 10. The CDR3 consists of 17 residues. Germline CDR1 and CDR2: GEAIGNYY and EKD. CDR3 amino acids: CACDAVGNWGIPDKLIF. DNA of the CDR3: TGTGCCTGTGACGCCGTTGGAAACTGGGGGATACCCGATAAACTCATCTTT.

This chain joins TRDV2 and TRDJ3, with 10 bases aligning to TRDD3. V shed 3 bases and J 0 bases; nucleotides not matched to a gene: 7. The germline V gene has CDR1 GEAIGNYY and CDR2 EKD. CDR3 length equals 19 residues. CDR3 DNA: TGTGCCTGTGACGCGACTGGGGGATCGAGCTCCTGGGACACCCGACAGATGTTTTTC. Translating gives CACDATGGSSSWDTRQMFF.

This clone came up a few times. The chain joins TRDV2 to TRDJ3, with 9 bases lining up with TRDD3. Germline lookup yields CDR1 GEAIGNYY and CDR2 EKD. V trimming: 0 bases; J trimming: 0 bases; junction bases outside the gene matches: 8. The length of the CDR3 is 20 residues. In nucleotides, the CDR3 is TGTGCCTGTGACACCGCGACTGGGGGACCTAGCTCCTGGGACACCCGACAGATGTTTTTC. Translated, it gives CACDTATGGPSSWDTRQMFF.

By share of the sample, this clone is large. The sample has other DNA sequences that encode this CDR3 too. The V gene is TRDV2, the J gene TRDJ1; D possibly corresponds to TRDD3 (6 bases). Deletions cut 0 bases from V and 3 bases from J, with 19 bases between. The V gene's germline CDR1 is GEAIGNYY and CDR2 EKD. The CDR3 has 17 residues. This chain's CDR3 is CACDTVAGDTGPDKLIF. The CDR3, as DNA: TGTGCCTGTGACACCGTGGCTGGGGACACGGGGCCCGATAAACTCATCTTT.

The chain recombines TRDV1 with TRDJ1, with 7 bases aligning to TRDD3. The CDR3 is 22 residues long. The junction had 28 bases not matched to a gene; V was cut back by 5 bases and J by 1 base. The germline V gene encodes CDR1 TSWWSYY and CDR2 QGS. CDR3 DNA sequence: TGTGCTCTTGGGAGCGCCGAGAGCTTCCCCCAGTACTGGGGACGGCCCACCGATAAACTCATCTTT. Residues: CALGSAESFPQYWGRPTDKLIF.

In this sample, this clone turned up a few times. The gene calls are TRDV2 and TRDJ1; tentatively, D is TRDD3 (5 bases). The germline gives CDR1 GEAIGNYY, CDR2 EKD. This CDR3 has 20 residues. Trimming pared 4 bases from V and 0 bases from J, leaving 29 bases between. CDR3 bases: TGTGCCTGTGATCCCTTAACCCCCCAGGGGAGAAAGCGCTACACCGATAAACTCATCTTT. Translated, it gives CACDPLTPQGRKRYTDKLIF.

This chain links TRDV2 with TRDJ3; D may be TRDD3 (6 bases). The CDR3 has 22 residues. V lost 4 bases, J lost 0 bases, and 27 bases lay in between. Germline V gene sequence: CDR1 GEAIGNYY, CDR2 EKD. CDR3 bases: TGTGCCTGTGATGCATTTGGGGATCCTAGCAGCTCGATCTCCTGGGACACCCGACAGATGTTTTTC. It specifies CACDAFGDPSSSISWDTRQMFF.

The rearrangement uses TRDV2 and TRDJ1, with TRDD3 matching over 9 bases. CDR1 GEAIGNYY and CDR2 EKD come from the germline V gene. The CDR3 consists of 16 residues. The J segment lost 0 bases and the V segment lost 3 bases, leaving 7 bases of the junction unmatched. The CDR3 nucleotides are TGTGCCTGTGACCCTCTGGGGGATCTGTACACCGATAAACTCATCTTT. Protein product: CACDPLGDLYTDKLIF.